These 15 T cell receptor beta chains came from one sample sequenced in a study of blood T cell repertoires in COVID-19. TCRdb keeps only in-frame clones here, not all; method: immunoSEQ multiplex PCR. The table records tens of thousands of clones, 74% of them present only once. Sequenced: peripheral blood. The origin of the receptors is a man aged 70 or older with COVID-19, enrolled during active disease.

The chain employs TRBV6-2 or TRBV6-3 and TRBJ2-1; 9 positions agree with TRBD1. The CDR3 is 15 residues long. Germline loops: CDR1 MNHEY, CDR2 SVGEGT. V dropped 5 bases and J dropped 7; count of bases not matched to a gene: 9. The CDR3 bases are TGTGCCAGCAGTAAAGGACAGGGGAGTTGGAATGAGCAGTTCTTC. Protein sequence: CASSKGQGSWNEQFF.

V usage is TRBV27 and J usage is TRBJ1-1, with TRBD1 as a possible D gene (5 bases). CDR1 is MNHEY, CDR2 SMNVEV, per germline (reference sequence). Trimming stripped 3 bases from V and 9 bases from J, with 17 bases between. The CDR3 extends over 14 amino acids. The CDR3 reads CASSLRDGNTKAFF. As DNA, the CDR3 is TGTGCCAGCAGTTTGCGGGACGGAAACACAAAAGCTTTCTTT.

This chain joins TRBV27 and TRBJ1-4, with 7 nucleotides matching TRBD1. The CDR3 runs 15 residues. Germline-derived CDR1 and CDR2 are MNHEY and SMNVEV (reference sequence). J lost 8 bases, V lost 5 bases, and 11 bases had no gene match. CDR3 sequence: CASSRRQGWGEKLFF. The CDR3 DNA is TGTGCCAGCAGTCGAAGACAGGGTTGGGGGGAAAAACTGTTTTTT.

The chain couples TRBV7-2 to TRBJ1-1; TRBD1 agrees at 11 bases. Per the germline V gene, CDR1 is SGHTA and CDR2 is FQGNSA. V was pared by 5 bases and J by 4 bases, with 3 bases of the junction left unmatched. This CDR3 contains 14 residues. CDR3 amino acids: CASSRTGGGTEAFF. In DNA, the CDR3 is TGTGCCAGCAGCCGGACAGGGGGCGGCACTGAAGCTTTCTTT.

The V and J genes are TRBV6-5 and TRBJ2-1; 9 nucleotides agree with TRBD2. The CDR3 sequence is 15 residues long. The ends lost 6 bases at V and 8 bases at J; junction bases unmatched: 11. Germline V gene data show CDR1 as MNHEY and CDR2 as SVGAGI. CDR3 sequence: CASRSGTSFFHEQFF. The CDR3, as DNA: TGTGCCAGCAGGTCCGGGACTAGCTTCTTCCATGAGCAGTTCTTC.

The chain combines TRBV9 with TRBJ2-7, with D perhaps TRBD2 (6 bases). The CDR3 runs to 14 residues. Germline V gene sequence: CDR1 SGDLS, CDR2 YYNGEE. V shed 2 bases and J shed 7 bases, with 16 bases lying between them. CDR3 amino acids: CASSVRRELGEQYF. The CDR3 DNA sequence: TGTGCCAGCAGCGTTCGGCGGGAACTTGGGGAGCAGTACTTC.

The chain uses TRBV13 and TRBJ2-1, with D maybe TRBD2 (5 bases). CDR1 PRHDT and CDR2 FYEKMQ come from the germline V gene (reference sequence). This CDR3 is 14 amino acids long. Trimming shortened V by 1 base and J by 5 bases, and 9 bases separated the two germline ends. The CDR3 sequence is CASSLDSTNNEQFF. CDR3 DNA sequence: TGTGCCAGCAGCTTAGATTCGACTAACAATGAGCAGTTCTTC.

This clone was found a few times. The chain uses TRBV5-1 and TRBJ2-2, with D tentatively TRBD1 (6 bases). CDR1 and CDR2 (germline): SGHRS, YFSETQ. V lost 1 base, J lost 6 bases, and 10 bases lay in between. The CDR3 has 14 residues. The CDR3: CASSLLTGSGELFF. The DNA for the CDR3 is TGCGCCAGCAGCTTGCTCACAGGGTCCGGGGAGCTGTTTTTT. Full variable domain (rest looked up from reference TRBV5-1 and TRBJ2-2): KAGVTQTPRYLIKTRGQQVTLSCSPISGHRSVSWYQQTPGQGLQFLFEYFSETQRNKGNFPGRFSGRQFSNSRSEMNVSTLELGDSALYLCASSLLTGSGELFFGEGSRLTVL.

This clone showed up many times. The V and J genes are TRBV10-3 and TRBJ2-2; perhaps TRBD1 as D (5 bases). Trimming removed 9 bases at V and 1 base at J, with 12 bases between. The CDR3 is 14 amino acids. Germline loops: CDR1 ENHRY, CDR2 SYGVKD. The CDR3 protein is CAMFSGQNTGELFF. For the CDR3, the DNA is TGTGCCATGTTTTCCGGACAGAACACCGGGGAGCTGTTTTTT.

This clone was recorded only once. The chain recombines TRBV27 with TRBJ2-3, with 11 bases matching TRBD2. Germline loops: CDR1 MNHEY, CDR2 SMNVEV (reference sequence). The CDR3 runs 17 residues. After removal of 8 bases from V and 4 bases from J, the junction contained 14 bases not matched to a gene. The CDR3 bases are TGTGCCAGCGGCCCCTTTACTAGCGGGAGAGTGGCAGATACGCAGTATTTT. As protein: CASGPFTSGRVADTQYF.

This chain uses TRBV4-3 with TRBJ2-1; 11 bases are shared with TRBD2. Germline-derived CDR1 and CDR2 are LGHNA and YSLEER. V lost 4 bases to trimming and J lost 5 bases; unmatched junction nucleotides: 10. The CDR3 spans 17 residues. The CDR3 reads CASSPAYGTSGHNEQFF. The CDR3 DNA reads as TGCGCCAGCAGCCCTGCTTATGGGACTAGCGGACACAATGAGCAGTTCTTC.

This sequence joins TRBV5-4 and TRBJ2-7, with D possibly being TRBD2 (6 bases). V dropped 1 base and J dropped 4 bases, with 15 bases sitting between them. This CDR3 region has 15 residues. Germline V gene sequence: CDR1 SGHNT, CDR2 YYREEE (reference sequence). CDR3 region: CASSLPHGGWYEQYF. The CDR3 DNA reads as TGTGCCAGCAGCTTGCCCCATGGGGGGTGGTACGAGCAGTACTTC.

This clone was picked up a small number of times. The chain combines TRBV5-1 with TRBJ2-1; no definite D call. Per germline, CDR1 SGHRS and CDR2 YFSETQ. V was trimmed by 0 bases and J by 2 bases, leaving 9 bases between them. This CDR3 spans 15 amino acids. CDR3 coding DNA: TGCGCCAGCAGCTTGGCCGCAGGAACCTACAATGAGCAGTTCTTC. Amino acids: CASSLAAGTYNEQFF. The whole variable domain, filled in from reference TRBV5-1 and TRBJ2-1, reads KAGVTQTPRYLIKTRGQQVTLSCSPISGHRSVSWYQQTPGQGLQFLFEYFSETQRNKGNFPGRFSGRQFSNSRSEMNVSTLELGDSALYLCASSLAAGTYNEQFFGPGTRLTVL.

This chain joins TRBV3-1 (or the pseudogene TRBV3-2) and TRBJ1-4, with 7 bases fitting TRBD1. The germline gives CDR1 LGHDT, CDR2 YNNKEL (reference sequence). The CDR3 is 15 amino acids. V was pared by 3 bases and J by 6 bases, with 7 bases of the junction left unmatched. The CDR3 here is CASSHLRGTDEKLFF. The CDR3 DNA sequence: TGTGCCAGCAGCCACCTACGCGGGACAGATGAAAAACTGTTTTTT.

The chain combines TRBV13 with TRBJ1-3; perhaps TRBD1 as D (6 bases). This CDR3 contains 18 residues. Germline CDR1 and CDR2: PRHDT and FYEKMQ (reference sequence). V was shortened by 5 bases and J by 2 bases, with 22 bases between the two germline ends. The CDR3 here is CASSRTGQDLLPGNTIYF. CDR3 nucleotide sequence: TGTGCCAGCAGCCGAACGGGACAAGATTTATTACCTGGAAACACCATATATTTT.